This T cell receptor beta chain was sequenced in a study of T cells expressing NK-cell markers. In the case of this clonotype: Its antigen remains unknown.

Broader study findings: In a handful of donors, dominant CD3+CD56+NKG2C+ clones formed roughly 1.0-7.5% of CD8+ cells. Whether expanded NKG2C+ T cell clones recognized HCMV stayed uncertain. The CD3+CD56-NKG2C+ fraction of several donors was also led by these clonotypes.

UMIs accompanied the 5'RACE template switching by which TCR beta cDNA was made. TCRdb reanalyzed the 5' RACE reads and collapses them to one entry per CDR3 protein, without DNA. Its listing shows 450,000 to 600,000 distinct CDR3 sequences. Sequencing was done on a sample of blood T cells: a sorted CD56 or NKG2C T cell subset, CD4+ or CD8+ T cells, or bulk PBMC T cells (not recorded which). This TCR derives from a man between 18 and 35 years old in good health.

The CDR3 region is CASSYMRLSGRDFGNEQFF. The rearrangement links TRBV7-9 to TRBJ2-1; the TRBD2 assignment by TCRdb is unverifiable without DNA. Germline values: CDR1 SEHNR, CDR2 FQNEAQ (reference sequence). CDR3 length equals 19 residues.